This is a list of T cell receptor beta chains from one sample in a study of T cell repertoires in cytomegalovirus infection. TCRdb recomputed calls from the reads with MiXCR, one row per CDR3 protein. Of hundreds of thousands of distinct CDR3 sequences listed, more than 25% are singletons. No antigen has been identified for these receptors. This material consisted of cultured CD8+ T cells from PBMCs, taken from culture after CMV antigen stimulation. These receptors were collected from a human donor in good health (CMV status not recorded). Some clones in this sample may be carry-over from other donors' samples. Each CDR3 is given with its conserved first and last residue. The D gene is left open where the match is weak. Where a row states a size, it is once, few, many or the class of an expanded clone; other rows omit it.

TRBV11-2	NA	few	TRBJ1-1	CASSPPRNGAFF	TGTGCCAGCAGCCCCCCTCGCAACGGAGCTTTCTTT
TRBV4-1	NA	few	TRBJ2-2	CASSQDQGSLAGELFF	TGCGCCAGCAGCCAAGACCAGGGGTCCCTTGCCGGGGAGCTGTTTTTT
TRBV27	TRBD1	NA	TRBJ2-7	CASSRKDRDEQYF	TGTGCCAGCAGTCGTAAGGACAGGGACGAGCAGTACTTC
TRBV7-6	NA	NA	TRBJ2-2	CASSFSRGEPDAGELFF	TGTGCCAGCAGCTTTTCCCGAGGGGAACCCGACGCCGGGGAGCTGTTTTTT
TRBV4-2	NA	NA	TRBJ2-3	CASSQDGLDTQYF	TGTGCCAGCAGCCAAGATGGCCTGGATACGCAGTATTTT
TRBV10-1	NA	NA	TRBJ2-2	CASSGATNTGELFF	TGCGCCAGCAGTGGGGCGACGAACACCGGGGAGCTGTTTTTT
TRBV12-3/TRBV12-4	NA	NA	TRBJ2-7	CASSRPGTEQYF	TGTGCCAGCAGCCGCCCAGGGACCGAGCAGTACTTC
TRBV7-3	TRBD2	NA	TRBJ2-1	CASSIAGHSYNEQFF	TGTGCCAGCAGTATAGCGGGGCACTCCTACAATGAGCAGTTCTTC
TRBV25-1	TRBD1	once	TRBJ1-2	CASSAAGGRYGYTF	TGTGCCAGCAGTGCGGCAGGGGGCAGGTATGGCTACACCTTC
TRBV6-1	NA	NA	TRBJ1-1	CASSEKPRGTEAFF	TGTGCCAGCAGTGAAAAGCCTCGGGGCACTGAAGCTTTCTTT
TRBV19	NA	few	TRBJ2-5	CASSTSVYQETQYF	TGTGCCAGTAGTACCTCAGTTTACCAAGAGACCCAGTACTTC
TRBV14	TRBD2	few	TRBJ2-1	CASSQASSGGAYNEQFF	TGTGCCAGCAGCCAAGCCTCTAGCGGGGGGGCCTACAATGAGCAGTTCTTC
TRBV6-6	NA	few	TRBJ1-3	CASTRSSGNTIYF	TGTGCCAGCACTAGGAGCTCTGGAAACACCATATATTTT
TRBV5-1	NA	NA	TRBJ2-7	CASSFAGGDEQYF	TGCGCCAGCAGCTTCGCAGGCGGTGACGAGCAGTACTTC
TRBV27	TRBD1	NA	TRBJ1-2	CASSSLDRGHYGYTF	TGTGCCAGCAGTTCCTTGGACAGGGGGCACTATGGCTACACCTTC
TRBV12-3/TRBV12-4	NA	NA	TRBJ1-1	CASRRDNTEAFF	TGTGCCAGCAGGAGAGATAACACTGAAGCTTTCTTT
TRBV6-5	NA	few	TRBJ2-7	CASSYSNPTYEQYF	TGTGCCAGCAGTTACTCGAATCCTACCTACGAGCAGTACTTC
TRBV5-5	NA	NA	TRBJ2-7	CASSMTLYEQYF	TGTGCCAGCAGCATGACATTGTACGAGCAGTACTTC
TRBV19	TRBD2	few	TRBJ2-1	CASRTSGGPYNEQFF	TGTGCCAGTAGAACTAGCGGGGGGCCCTACAATGAGCAGTTCTTC
TRBV6-1	TRBD1	few	TRBJ1-4	CASGPSGTGGLSNEKLFF	TGTGCCAGCGGTCCTTCCGGGACAGGGGGCCTGTCTAATGAAAAACTGTTTTTT
TRBV5-4	TRBD2	NA	TRBJ2-1	CASSTGTSGGGEQFF	TGTGCCAGCAGCACCGGGACTAGCGGGGGTGGTGAGCAGTTCTTC
TRBV12-3/TRBV12-4	NA	many	TRBJ2-5	CASTSAIQETQYF	TGTGCCAGCACCTCAGCTATCCAAGAGACCCAGTACTTC
TRBV7-9	NA	NA	TRBJ2-2	CASSPTWTNTGELFF	TGTGCCAGCAGCCCTACGTGGACCAACACCGGGGAGCTGTTTTTT
TRBV19	NA	NA	TRBJ2-1	CASSMDQSSYNEQFF	TGTGCCAGTAGTATGGATCAGAGCTCCTACAATGAGCAGTTCTTC
TRBV6-6	TRBD2	few	TRBJ2-1	CASSRLAGAQNEQFF	TGTGCCAGCAGCAGACTAGCGGGGGCCCAGAATGAGCAGTTCTTC
TRBV27	TRBD2	few	TRBJ2-2	CASSPRSGGGTGELFF	TGTGCCAGCAGTCCCCGTAGCGGGGGAGGGACCGGGGAGCTGTTTTTT
TRBV7-6	NA	few	TRBJ1-2	CASSLAGRYGYTF	TGTGCCAGCAGCTTAGCAGGGAGATATGGCTACACCTTC
TRBV7-6	TRBD2	few	TRBJ2-5	CASFAGLAGPQETQYF	TGTGCCAGCTTTGCGGGACTAGCGGGGCCCCAAGAGACCCAGTACTTC
TRBV5-6	TRBD1	NA	TRBJ1-2	CASSLSDRVDGYTF	TGTGCCAGCAGCCTGTCGGACAGGGTCGATGGCTACACCTTC
TRBV12-5	TRBD2	many	TRBJ2-1	CASGFAIAGGPNEQFF	TGTGCTAGTGGTTTCGCTATAGCGGGGGGGCCAAATGAGCAGTTCTTC
TRBV7-9	TRBD1	NA	TRBJ1-2	CVSSTGVFEGYTF	TGTGTCAGCAGCACAGGGGTTTTTGAGGGCTACACCTTC
TRBV6-1	NA	NA	TRBJ1-2	CASSDSRLNGYTF	TGTGCCAGCAGTGACTCCCGGCTTAATGGCTACACCTTC
TRBV7-2	NA	many	TRBJ1-6	CASLEGGLNSPLHF	TGTGCCAGCCTAGAGGGAGGTTTAAATTCACCCCTCCACTTT
TRBV7-2	NA	many	TRBJ2-7	CASSSLTGPHEQYF	TGTGCCAGCAGCTCCCTGACAGGTCCGCACGAGCAGTACTTC
TRBV11-3	TRBD2	NA	TRBJ2-2	CASSSLAGTNTGELFF	TGTGCCAGCAGCTCACTAGCGGGGACGAACACCGGGGAGCTGTTTTTT
TRBV7-9	NA	once	TRBJ2-1	CASSLVRGQTYNEQFF	TGTGCCAGCAGCTTAGTCCGGGGCCAAACCTACAATGAGCAGTTCTTC
TRBV6-1	NA	many	TRBJ1-1	CASSEGRAMTEAFF	TGTGCCAGCAGTGAAGGCAGGGCGATGACTGAAGCTTTCTTT
TRBV10-3	NA	NA	TRBJ1-3	CAISESQGNTIYF	TGTGCCATCAGTGAGTCCCAGGGAAACACCATATATTTT
TRBV7-6	NA	NA	TRBJ2-1	CASSYPSRDNEQFF	TGTGCCAGCAGCTATCCTTCTCGGGACAATGAGCAGTTCTTC
TRBV6-6	NA	few	TRBJ1-5	CASTLSWGNQPQHF	TGTGCCAGCACTCTCTCGTGGGGCAATCAGCCCCAGCATTTT
TRBV6-6	TRBD1	few	TRBJ2-3	CASSYRPGQYTDTQYF	TGTGCCAGCAGTTACCGTCCGGGACAGTACACAGATACGCAGTATTTT
TRBV19	NA	NA	TRBJ1-5	CASKSYLPSNQPQHF	TGTGCCAGTAAATCTTACTTACCTAGCAATCAGCCCCAGCATTTT
TRBV6-5	NA	few	TRBJ2-1	CASSYSLSDPSYNEQFF	TGTGCCAGCAGTTACTCGCTCTCCGACCCCTCCTACAATGAGCAGTTCTTC